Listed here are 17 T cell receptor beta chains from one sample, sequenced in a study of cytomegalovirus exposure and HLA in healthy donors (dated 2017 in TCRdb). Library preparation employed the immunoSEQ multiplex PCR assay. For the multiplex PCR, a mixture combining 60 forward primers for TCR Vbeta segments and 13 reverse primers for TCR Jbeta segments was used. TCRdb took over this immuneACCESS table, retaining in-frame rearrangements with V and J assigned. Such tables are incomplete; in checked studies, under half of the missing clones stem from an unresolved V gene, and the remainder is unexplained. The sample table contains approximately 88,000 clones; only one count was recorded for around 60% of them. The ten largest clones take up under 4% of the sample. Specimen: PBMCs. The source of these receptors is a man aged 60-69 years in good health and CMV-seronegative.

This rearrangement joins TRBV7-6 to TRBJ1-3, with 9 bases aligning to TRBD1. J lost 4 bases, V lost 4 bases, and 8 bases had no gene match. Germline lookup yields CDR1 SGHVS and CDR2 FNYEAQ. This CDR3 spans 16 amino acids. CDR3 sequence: CASSSSGTGPGNTIYF. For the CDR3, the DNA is TGTGCCAGCAGCTCATCCGGGACAGGGCCCGGAAACACCATATATTTT.

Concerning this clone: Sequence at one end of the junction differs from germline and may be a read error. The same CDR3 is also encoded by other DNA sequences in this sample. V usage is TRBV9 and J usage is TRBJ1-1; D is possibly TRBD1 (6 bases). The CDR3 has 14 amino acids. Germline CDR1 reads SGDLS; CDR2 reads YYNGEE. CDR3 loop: CASSAQQGFSEAFF. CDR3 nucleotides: TGTGCTAGCAGCGCTCAGCAGGGGTTTTCTGAAGCTTTCTTT.

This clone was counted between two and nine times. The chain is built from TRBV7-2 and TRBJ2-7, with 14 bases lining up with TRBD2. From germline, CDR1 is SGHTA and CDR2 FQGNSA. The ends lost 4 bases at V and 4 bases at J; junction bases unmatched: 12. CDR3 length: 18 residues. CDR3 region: CASSSLRLAGGELYEQYF. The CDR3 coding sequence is TGTGCCAGCAGCTCCCTTCGACTAGCGGGAGGGGAGCTGTACGAGCAGTACTTC.

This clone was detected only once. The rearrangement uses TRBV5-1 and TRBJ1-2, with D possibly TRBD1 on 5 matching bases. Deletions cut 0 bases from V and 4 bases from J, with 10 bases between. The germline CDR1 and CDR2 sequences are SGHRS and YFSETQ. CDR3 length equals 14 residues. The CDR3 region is CASSLEGRAYGYTF. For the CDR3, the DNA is TGCGCCAGCAGCTTGGAGGGCAGGGCCTATGGCTACACCTTC.

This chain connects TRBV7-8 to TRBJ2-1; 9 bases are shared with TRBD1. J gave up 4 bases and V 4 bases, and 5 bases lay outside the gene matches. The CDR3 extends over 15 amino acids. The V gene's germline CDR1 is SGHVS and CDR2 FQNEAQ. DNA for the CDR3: TGTGCCAGCAGCTCACCCGGGACAGGGTACAATGAGCAGTTCTTC. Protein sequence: CASSSPGTGYNEQFF.

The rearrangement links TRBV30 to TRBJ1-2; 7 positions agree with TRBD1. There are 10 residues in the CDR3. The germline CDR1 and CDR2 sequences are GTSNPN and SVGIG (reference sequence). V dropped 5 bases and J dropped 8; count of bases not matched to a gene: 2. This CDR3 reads CAWQGGGYTF. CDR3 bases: TGTGCCTGGCAGGGGGGCGGCTACACCTTC.

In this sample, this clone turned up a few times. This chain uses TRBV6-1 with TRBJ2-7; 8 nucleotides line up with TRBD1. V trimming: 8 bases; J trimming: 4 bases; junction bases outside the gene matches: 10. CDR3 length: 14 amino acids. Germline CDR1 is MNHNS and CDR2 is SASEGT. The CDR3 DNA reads TGTGCCAGCTCATCAGGGGGCCGGGGGTACGAGCAGTACTTC. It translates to CASSSGGRGYEQYF.

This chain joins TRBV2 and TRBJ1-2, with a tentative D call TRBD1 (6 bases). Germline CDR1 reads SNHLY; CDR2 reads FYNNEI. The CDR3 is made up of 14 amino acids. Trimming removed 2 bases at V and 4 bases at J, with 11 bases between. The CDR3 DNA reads TGTGCCAGCAGTGAAACAGGGTCCGGCTATGGCTACACCTTC. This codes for CASSETGSGYGYTF.

The CDR3 sequence: CASSRSGYGYTF. In nucleotides, the CDR3 is TGTGCCAGCAGCCGGAGCGGCTATGGCTACACCTTC. The V call is TRBV28, the J call TRBJ1-2; no clear D. In germline, CDR1 is MDHEN, CDR2 SYDVKM. There are 12 residues in the CDR3. V dropped 6 bases and J dropped 4 bases, with 9 bases sitting between them.

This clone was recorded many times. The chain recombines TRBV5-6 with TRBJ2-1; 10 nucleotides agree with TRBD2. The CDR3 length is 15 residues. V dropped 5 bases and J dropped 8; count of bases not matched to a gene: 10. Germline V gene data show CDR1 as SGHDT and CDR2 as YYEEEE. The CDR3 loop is CASSGAASGSHEQFF. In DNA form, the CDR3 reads TGTGCCAGCAGTGGGGCGGCTAGCGGGAGTCATGAGCAGTTCTTC.

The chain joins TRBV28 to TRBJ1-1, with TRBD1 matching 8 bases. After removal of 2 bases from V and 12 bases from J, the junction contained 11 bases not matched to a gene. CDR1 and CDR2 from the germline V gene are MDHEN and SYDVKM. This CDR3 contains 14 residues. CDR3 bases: TGTGCCAGCAGTTTACTCATGGACAGGGAGAAAACTTTCTTT. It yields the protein CASSLLMDREKTFF.

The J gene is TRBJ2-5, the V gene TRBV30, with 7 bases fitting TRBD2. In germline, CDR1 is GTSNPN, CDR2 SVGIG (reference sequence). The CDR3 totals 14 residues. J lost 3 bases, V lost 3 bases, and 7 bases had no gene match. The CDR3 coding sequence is TGTGCCTGGAGCCCTGGACTAGGAGAAGAGACCCAGTACTTC. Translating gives CAWSPGLGEETQYF.

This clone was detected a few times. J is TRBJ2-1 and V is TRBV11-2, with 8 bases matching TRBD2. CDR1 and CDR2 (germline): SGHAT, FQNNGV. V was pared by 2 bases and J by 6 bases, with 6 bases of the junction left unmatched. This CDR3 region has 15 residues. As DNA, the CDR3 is TGTGCCAGCAGCTTAAGCGGGAGCTTCCGCAATGAGCAGTTCTTC. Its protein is CASSLSGSFRNEQFF.

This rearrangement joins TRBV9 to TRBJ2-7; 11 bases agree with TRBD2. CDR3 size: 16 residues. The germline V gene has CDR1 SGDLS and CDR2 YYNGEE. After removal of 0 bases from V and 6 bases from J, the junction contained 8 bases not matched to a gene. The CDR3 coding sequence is TGTGCCAGCAGCGTAGAGGGGGGAGGACTAGCGGGCGAGCAGTACTTC. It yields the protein CASSVEGGGLAGEQYF.

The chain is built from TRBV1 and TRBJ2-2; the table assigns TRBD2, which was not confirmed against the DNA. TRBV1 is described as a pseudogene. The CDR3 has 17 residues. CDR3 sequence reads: CTSSQGGRGGRPGELFF. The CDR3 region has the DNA TGCACCAGCAGCCAAGGGGGGCGGGGGGGCCGTCCCGGGGAGCTGTTTTTT.

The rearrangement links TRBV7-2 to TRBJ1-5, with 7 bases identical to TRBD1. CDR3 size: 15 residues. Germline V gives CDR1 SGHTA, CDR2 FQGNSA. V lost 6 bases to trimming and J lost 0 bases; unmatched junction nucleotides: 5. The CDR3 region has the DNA TGTGCCAGCAGTTTCAACAGGGGTAGCAATCAGCCCCAGCATTTT. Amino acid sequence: CASSFNRGSNQPQHF. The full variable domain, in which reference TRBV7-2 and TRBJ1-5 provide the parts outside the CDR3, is GAGVSQSPSNKVTEKGKDVELRCDPISGHTALYWYRQSLGQGLEFLIYFQGNSAPDKSGLPSDRFSAERTGGSVSTLTIQRTQQEDSAVYLCASSFNRGSNQPQHFGDGTRLSIL.

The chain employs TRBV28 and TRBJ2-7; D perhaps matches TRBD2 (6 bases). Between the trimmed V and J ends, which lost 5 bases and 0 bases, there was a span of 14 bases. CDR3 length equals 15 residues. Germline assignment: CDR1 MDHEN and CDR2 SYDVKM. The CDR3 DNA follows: TGTGCCAGCAGTGGGGGACTCCAACCCTCCTACGAGCAGTACTTC. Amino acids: CASSGGLQPSYEQYF.